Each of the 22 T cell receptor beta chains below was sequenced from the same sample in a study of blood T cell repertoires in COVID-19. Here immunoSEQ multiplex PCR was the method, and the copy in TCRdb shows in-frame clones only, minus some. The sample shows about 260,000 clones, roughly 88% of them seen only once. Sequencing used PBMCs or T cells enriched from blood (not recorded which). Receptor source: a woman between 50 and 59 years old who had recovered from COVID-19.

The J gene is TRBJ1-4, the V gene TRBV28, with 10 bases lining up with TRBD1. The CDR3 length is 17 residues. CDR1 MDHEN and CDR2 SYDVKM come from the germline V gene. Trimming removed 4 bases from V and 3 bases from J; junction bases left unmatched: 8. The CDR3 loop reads CASSSPGQGQANEKLFF. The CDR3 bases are TGTGCCAGCAGTTCCCCGGGACAGGGGCAAGCTAATGAAAAACTGTTTTTT.

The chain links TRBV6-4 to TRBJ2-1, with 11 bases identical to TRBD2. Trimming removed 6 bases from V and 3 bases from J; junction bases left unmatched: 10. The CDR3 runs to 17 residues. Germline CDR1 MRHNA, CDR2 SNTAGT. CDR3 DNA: TGTGCCAGCAGCCTAGCGGGGGGACCCAACAACTACAATGAGCAGTTCTTC. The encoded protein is CASSLAGGPNNYNEQFF.

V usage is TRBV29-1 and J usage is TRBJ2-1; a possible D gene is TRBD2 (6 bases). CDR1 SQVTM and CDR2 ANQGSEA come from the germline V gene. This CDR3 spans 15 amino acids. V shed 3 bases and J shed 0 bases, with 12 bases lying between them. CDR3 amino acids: CSVEGRTYSYNEQFF. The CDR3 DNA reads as TGCAGCGTTGAGGGGAGGACCTACTCCTACAATGAGCAGTTCTTC.

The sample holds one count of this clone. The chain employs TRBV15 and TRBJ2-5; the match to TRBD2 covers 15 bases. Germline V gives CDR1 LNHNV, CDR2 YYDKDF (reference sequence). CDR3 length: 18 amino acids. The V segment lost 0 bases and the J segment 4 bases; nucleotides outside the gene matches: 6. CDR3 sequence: CATSRDRTSGGAGETQYF. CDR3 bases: TGTGCCACCAGCAGAGATAGGACTAGCGGGGGGGCCGGAGAGACCCAGTACTTC.

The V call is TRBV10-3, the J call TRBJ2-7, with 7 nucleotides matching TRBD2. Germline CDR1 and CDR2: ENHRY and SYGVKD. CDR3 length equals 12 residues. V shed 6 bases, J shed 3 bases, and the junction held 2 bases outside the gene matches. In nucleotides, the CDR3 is TGTGCCATCAGCGGCGGGGGCTACGAGCAGTACTTC. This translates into CAISGGGYEQYF.

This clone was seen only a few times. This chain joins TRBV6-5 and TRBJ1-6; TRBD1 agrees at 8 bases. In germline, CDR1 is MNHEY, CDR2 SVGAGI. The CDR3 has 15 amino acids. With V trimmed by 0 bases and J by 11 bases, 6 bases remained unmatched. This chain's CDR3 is CASSYSGQGRTPLHF. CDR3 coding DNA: TGTGCCAGCAGTTACTCCGGACAGGGCAGAACACCCCTCCACTTT.

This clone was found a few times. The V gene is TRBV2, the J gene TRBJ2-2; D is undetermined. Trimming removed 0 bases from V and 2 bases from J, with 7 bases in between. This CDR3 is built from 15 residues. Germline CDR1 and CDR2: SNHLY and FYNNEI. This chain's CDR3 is CASSEANRNTGELFF. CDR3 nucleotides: TGTGCCAGCAGTGAAGCGAACAGAAACACCGGGGAGCTGTTTTTT.

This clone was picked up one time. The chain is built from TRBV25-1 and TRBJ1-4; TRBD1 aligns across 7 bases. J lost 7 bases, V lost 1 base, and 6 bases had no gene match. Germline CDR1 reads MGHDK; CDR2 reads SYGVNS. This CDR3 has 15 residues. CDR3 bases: TGTGCCAGCAGTGAATCTAGGACAGGTGGTGAAAAACTGTTTTTT. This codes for CASSESRTGGEKLFF.

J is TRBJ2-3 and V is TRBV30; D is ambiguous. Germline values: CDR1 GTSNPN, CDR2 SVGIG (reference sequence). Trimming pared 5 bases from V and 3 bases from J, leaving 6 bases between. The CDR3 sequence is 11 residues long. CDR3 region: CAWGPTDTQYF. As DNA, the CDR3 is TGTGCCTGGGGCCCAACAGATACGCAGTATTTT.

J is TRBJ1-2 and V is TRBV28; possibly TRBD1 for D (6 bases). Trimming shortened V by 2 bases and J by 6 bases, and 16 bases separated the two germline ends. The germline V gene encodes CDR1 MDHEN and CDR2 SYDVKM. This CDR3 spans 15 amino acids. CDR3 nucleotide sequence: TGTGCCAGCAGTTTAGGAGCACAGGGAAACAATGGCTACACCTTC. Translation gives CASSLGAQGNNGYTF.

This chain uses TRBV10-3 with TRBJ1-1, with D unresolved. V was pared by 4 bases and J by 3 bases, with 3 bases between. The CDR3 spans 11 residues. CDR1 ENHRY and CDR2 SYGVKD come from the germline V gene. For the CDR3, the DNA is TGTGCCATCAGTGTAGACACTGAAGCTTTCTTT. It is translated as CAISVDTEAFF.

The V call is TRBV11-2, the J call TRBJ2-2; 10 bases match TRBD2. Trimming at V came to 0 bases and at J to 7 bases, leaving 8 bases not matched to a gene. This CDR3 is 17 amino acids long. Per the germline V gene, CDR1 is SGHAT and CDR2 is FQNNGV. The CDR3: CASSLDGLAGVGGELFF. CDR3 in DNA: TGTGCCAGCAGCTTAGATGGGCTAGCGGGAGTGGGCGGGGAGCTGTTTTTT.

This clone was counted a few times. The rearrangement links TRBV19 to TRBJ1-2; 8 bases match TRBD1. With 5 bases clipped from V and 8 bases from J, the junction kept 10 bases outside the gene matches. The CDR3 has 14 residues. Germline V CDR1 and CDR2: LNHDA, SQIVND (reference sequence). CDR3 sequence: CASSARQGREGYTF. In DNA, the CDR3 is TGTGCCAGTAGTGCCCGACAGGGGAGAGAAGGCTACACCTTC.

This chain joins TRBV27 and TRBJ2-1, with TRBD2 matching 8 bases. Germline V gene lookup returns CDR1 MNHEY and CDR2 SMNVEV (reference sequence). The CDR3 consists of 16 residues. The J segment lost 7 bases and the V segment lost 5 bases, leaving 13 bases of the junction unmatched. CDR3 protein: CASSPRTSGSTNEQFF. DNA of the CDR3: TGTGCCAGCAGTCCAAGGACCAGCGGGAGTACGAATGAGCAGTTCTTC.

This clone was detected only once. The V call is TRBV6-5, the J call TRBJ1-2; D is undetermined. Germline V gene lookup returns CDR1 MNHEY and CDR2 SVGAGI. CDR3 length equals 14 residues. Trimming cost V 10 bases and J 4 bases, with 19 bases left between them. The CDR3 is CATLRSITAYGYTF. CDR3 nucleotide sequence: TGTGCCACACTGCGCTCCATCACTGCCTATGGCTACACCTTC.

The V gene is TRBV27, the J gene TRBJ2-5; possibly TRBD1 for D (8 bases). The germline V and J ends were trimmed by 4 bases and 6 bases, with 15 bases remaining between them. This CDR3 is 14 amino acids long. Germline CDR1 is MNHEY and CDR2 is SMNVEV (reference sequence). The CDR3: CASSWTGRAKTQYF. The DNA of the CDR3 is TGTGCCAGCAGTTGGACAGGGAGGGCCAAGACCCAGTACTTC.

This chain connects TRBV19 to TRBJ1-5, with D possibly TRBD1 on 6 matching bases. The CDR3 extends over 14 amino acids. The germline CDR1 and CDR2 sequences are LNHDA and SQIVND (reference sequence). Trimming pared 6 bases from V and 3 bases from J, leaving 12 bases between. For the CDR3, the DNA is TGTGCCAGTAGGGACAGTGGGAACAATCAGCCCCAGCATTTT. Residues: CASRDSGNNQPQHF.

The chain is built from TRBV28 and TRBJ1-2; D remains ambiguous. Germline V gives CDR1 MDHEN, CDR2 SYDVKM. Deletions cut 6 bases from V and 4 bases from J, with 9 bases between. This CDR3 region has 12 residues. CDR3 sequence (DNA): TGTGCCAGCAGCGGGGTCAGCTATGGCTACACCTTC. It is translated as CASSGVSYGYTF.

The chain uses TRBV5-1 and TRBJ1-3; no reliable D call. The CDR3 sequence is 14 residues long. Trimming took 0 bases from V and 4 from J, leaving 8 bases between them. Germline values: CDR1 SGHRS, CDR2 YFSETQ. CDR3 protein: CASSLDRKGNTIYF. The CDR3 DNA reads TGCGCCAGCAGCTTGGATAGAAAGGGAAACACCATATATTTT.

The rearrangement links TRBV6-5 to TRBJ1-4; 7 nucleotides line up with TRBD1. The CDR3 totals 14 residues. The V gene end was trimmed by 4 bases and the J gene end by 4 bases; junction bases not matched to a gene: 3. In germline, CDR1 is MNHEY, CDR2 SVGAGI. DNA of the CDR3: TGTGCCAGCAGTTCCCGGGACAGTAATGAAAAACTGTTTTTT. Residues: CASSSRDSNEKLFF.

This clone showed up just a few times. This CDR3 is CASSGQLSTGNYGYTF. Written as DNA, the CDR3 is TGTGCCAGCAGTGGGCAACTTTCCACAGGGAACTATGGCTACACCTTC. The rearrangement joins TRBV27 to TRBJ1-2, with TRBD1 as a possible D gene (6 bases). V was clipped by 5 bases and J by 2 bases, with 18 bases between them. Germline lookup yields CDR1 MNHEY and CDR2 SMNVEV (reference sequence). CDR3 length equals 16 residues.

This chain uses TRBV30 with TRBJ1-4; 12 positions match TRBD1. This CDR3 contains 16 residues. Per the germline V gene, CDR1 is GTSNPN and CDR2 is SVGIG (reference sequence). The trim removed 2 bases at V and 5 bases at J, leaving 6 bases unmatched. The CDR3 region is CAWSRGQGAINEKLFF. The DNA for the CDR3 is TGTGCCTGGAGTCGGGGACAGGGGGCCATAAATGAAAAACTGTTTTTT.